This T cell receptor beta chain was obtained from a study of blood T cell repertoires in COVID-19 (dated by TCRdb to the early 2020s). Describing the broader study: Collaborator samples came from the United States, Italy and Spain and covered acute and convalescent phases of COVID-19. The prospective study material was composed of cDNA or gDNA derived from T cells, B-cell-depleted T cells, or PBMCs. The dataset comprised deeply sampled blood TCRbeta repertoires from subjects exposed to, actively infected with, or recovered from COVID-19. A freely available public database, intended as a resource for researchers studying the immune response to SARS-CoV-2, is where the repertoires were released. The samples were drawn from the first 160 participants of the ongoing ImmuneRACE study and from some 1,300 subjects provided by 6 global collaborators. Sample metadata almost always included a de-identified subject ID, COVID-19 status, age in years and sex. Where available, HLA class I and class II types were obtained from metadata supplied by the sample provider rather than from assay-based typing. Paper-wide results and their limitations: The quantity of clinical and demographic metadata differed by source and by participant and was supplied without curation.

The germline V gene encodes CDR1 SQVTM and CDR2 ANQGSEA. The germline ends are 9 bases apart after V is trimmed by 1 base and J by 0 bases. There are 14 amino acids in the CDR3, from cysteine to phenylalanine inclusive. Just the 42-base CDR3 DNA is kept, in frame starting at base 1. The immunoSEQ Assay, a bias-controlled multiplex PCR, was used to amplify TCRbeta CDR3 regions from genomic DNA. The authors' pipeline ran thus. Within the assay, amplification of reference gene primers was used to estimate how many nucleated cells each sample contained. Sequence reads were collapsed and filtered to measure the absolute abundance of every unique TCRbeta CDR3 rearrangement. For each sample, productive Simpson clonality was calculated by taking the square root of Simpson's diversity index across productive rearrangements. TCRdb mirrors the immuneACCESS table, restricted to in-frame sequences. Some clones are absent from its copies; in checked studies, under half trace to an unresolved V gene, and the reason for the others is unknown. V and J calls and clone size are given by that table; D and trimming were obtained from the DNA. Recorded for this sample are approximately 90,000 clones; approximately 80% of them occurred a single time. The ten top clones hold 15% to 20% of the sample.

Note on this clone: Its antigen specificity is not known. No per-base quality is available; no much larger clone lies one base away. The same CDR3 arises from other DNA sequences in this sample as well.

Whole blood was collected in K2EDTA tubes by collaborating institutions according to the institutions' own protocols. For TCRbeta analysis, collaborators shipped samples as frozen whole blood, isolated PBMCs, or DNA extracted from either of those sample types. The rearranged segments are TRBV29-1 and TRBJ1-2; the D gene is perhaps TRBD1, on 5 matching bases. The sequence derives from a woman of 80 years or more with acute or convalescent COVID-19. The sample comprised peripheral blood. For the CDR3, the sequence is CSVEGGGSNYGYTF. In nucleotides, the sequence is TGCAGCGTTGAAGGGGGCGGCTCTAACTATGGCTACACCTTC.